The 9 T cell receptor beta chains below were found in one sample sequenced in a study of OX40 agonist ivuxolimab in advanced cancers. TCRdb's copy holds only in-frame clones and misses some; the assay was immunoSEQ multiplex PCR. Among more than 100,000 clones listed, more than 85% were seen once. This specimen was CD4+ or CD8+ T cells sorted from blood, taken in a trial of the OX40 agonist ivuxolimab. The receptor set was obtained from an adult with an advanced solid tumor such as melanoma, head and neck, liver or kidney cancer.

The rearrangement joins TRBV10-1 to TRBJ1-4; D ambiguous. The CDR3 consists of 13 residues. The V end was cut by 10 bases, the J end by 0 bases, with 9 bases between. CDR1 WNHNN and CDR2 SYGVQD come from the germline V gene (reference sequence). The CDR3 region is CATQETTNEKLFF. The CDR3 nucleotides read TGCGCCACCCAAGAAACAACTAATGAAAAACTGTTTTTT.

The rearrangement links TRBV7-2 to TRBJ2-7, with D perhaps matching TRBD2 (6 bases). The CDR3 is 12 residues long. Germline V gene sequence: CDR1 SGHTA, CDR2 FQGNSA. Trimming stripped 4 bases from V and 7 bases from J, with 11 bases between. The CDR3 loop reads CASSSPAGEQYF. The CDR3 DNA is TGTGCCAGCAGCTCTCCGGCGGGGGAGCAGTACTTC.

This sequence joins TRBV18 and TRBJ2-5, with D unclear. The CDR3 spans 12 residues. V was cut by 3 bases and J by 4 bases, with 6 bases left in between. In germline, CDR1 is KGHSH, CDR2 LQKENI. CDR3 DNA sequence: TGTGCCAGCTCACCCCAGTCAGAGACCCAGTACTTC. Its protein is CASSPQSETQYF.

This chain joins TRBV5-1 and TRBJ2-1; TRBD2 might be the D (5 bases). This CDR3 spans 15 amino acids. Between the trimmed V and J ends, which lost 7 bases and 4 bases, there was a span of 18 bases. Germline V CDR1 and CDR2: SGHRS, YFSETQ. CDR3 protein: CASARDYGIYNEQFF. The DNA for the CDR3 is TGCGCCAGCGCTCGCGACTATGGGATTTACAATGAGCAGTTCTTC.

This clone was picked up a small number of times. The J gene is TRBJ2-1, the V gene TRBV27, with TRBD2 matching 7 bases. The length of the CDR3 is 15 residues. Germline values: CDR1 MNHEY, CDR2 SMNVEV (reference sequence). The junction had 10 bases not matched to a gene; V was cut back by 8 bases and J by 3 bases. In DNA form, the CDR3 reads TGTGCCAGCGGATCCCTGGGGGAGGGCTACAATGAGCAGTTCTTC. Its protein is CASGSLGEGYNEQFF.

The chain's CDR3 is CASSQDYDQPQHF. For the CDR3, the DNA is TGTGCCAGCAGCCAAGATTATGATCAGCCCCAGCATTTT. The V gene is TRBV7-9, the J gene TRBJ1-5; D gene uncertain. This CDR3 contains 13 residues. V lost 5 bases and J 5 bases, leaving 10 bases between the germline ends. The germline gives CDR1 SEHNR, CDR2 FQNEAQ (reference sequence).

The chain joins TRBV7-3 to TRBJ2-3; D might be TRBD2 (6 bases). The germline gives CDR1 SGHTA, CDR2 FQGTGA. Trimming stripped 2 bases from V and 3 bases from J, with 9 bases between. This CDR3 is built from 14 residues. The CDR3 bases are TGTGCCAGCAGCTTAGTGGCGGGGACAGATACGCAGTATTTT. The encoded protein is CASSLVAGTDTQYF.

In its sample, this clone was seen once. The gene calls are TRBV6-1 and TRBJ2-3; 9 positions agree with TRBD2. J lost 6 bases, V lost 7 bases, and 8 bases had no gene match. Germline V gene sequence: CDR1 MNHNS, CDR2 SASEGT. CDR3 size: 14 residues. The CDR3, as DNA: TGTGCCAGCAACTCGGGACTAGCAGGGGATACGCAGTATTTT. Residues: CASNSGLAGDTQYF.

The rearrangement joins TRBV7-3 to TRBJ2-1; no clear D. CDR3 length: 15 amino acids. V was clipped by 6 bases and J by 0 bases, with 12 bases between them. Germline V lookup: CDR1 SGHTA, CDR2 FQGTGA. The chain's CDR3 is CASSLTSSSYNEQFF. CDR3 sequence (DNA): TGTGCCAGCAGTCTTACATCGAGCTCCTACAATGAGCAGTTCTTC.